This TCR beta chain was sequenced in a study of cytomegalovirus exposure and HLA in healthy donors (dated by TCRdb to about 2017). About the investigation overall: According to an earlier analysis of 550 to 750 of the donors, 150 million to 200 million T cells yielded 90 million to 140 million unique TCR beta sequences and about 300 Gb of sequence data. An early release that covered roughly 600 HLA-typed donors contained approximately 290 gigabases of sequencing data and around 80 million unique TCR sequences. Among the roughly 390 genotyped donors, about 85% belonged to the genetic ancestry cluster associated with self-reported Caucasian donors. The study was designed to test whether signatures of past pathogen exposure could be identified by cataloging public T cell receptors. The study used immunosequencing to profile the T cell repertoires of 666 subjects and linked those repertoires to cytomegalovirus serostatus. In addition to the first cohort of approximately 670 subjects, a separate validation cohort of approximately 130 different subjects was used. High-throughput TCR immunosequencing, statistical association of individual TCRs with disease status, and machine learning were combined to predict cytomegalovirus infection status. In a later analysis, previously published TCR beta repertoires from fewer than 750 donors were re-analyzed and high-resolution HLA genotyping was added so that TCR occurrence patterns could be studied. In the later analysis, no new phenotypic data were used to find candidate immune exposures; instead, reliance was placed on TCR beta sequences and their occurrence across donors. An earlier analysis of around 640 of the donors used high-throughput TCR beta sequencing to judge whether each TCR beta V gene segment behaved as functional or pseudogenic. Donor age, sex, ethnicity and CMV serostatus were compiled alongside the repertoire data. A later genetic analysis took genome-wide SNP genotypes for about three fifths of the roughly 670 donors and used that subset as a discovery cohort. Every discovery cohort repertoire had been produced on one sequencing platform. HLA typing included class I and class II loci at four-digit resolution. The number of donors typed differed by locus, with 629-630 for A, B, C, DRB1 and DQB1, 522 for DQA1, 606 for DPA1, and some 470 for DPB1. Several DR-DQ haplotypes were handled as single units for association and clustering because linkage in the cohort was strong. On average, 235,054 unique TCR beta nucleotide sequences were sequenced per donor among 398 genotyped donors of the cohort, with roughly 19% of those sequences being non-productive.

Preparation of the library involved the immunoSEQ multiplex PCR assay. For the multiplex PCR, a mixture combining 60 forward primers for TCR Vbeta segments and 13 reverse primers for TCR Jbeta segments was used. The CDR3 region of rearranged TCR beta genes was amplified from genomic DNA by a multiplex PCR assay. The amplified TCR beta libraries were sequenced on the Illumina HiSeq System as 87-base-pair reads. The authors processed their data as follows. In a later analysis, roughly 80 million unique TCR beta chains were counted across the roughly 670 repertoires, and roughly 11 million of these chains were shared by at least two donors. A nearest-neighbor algorithm error-corrected the raw reads and collapsed the reads into unique sequences, merging closely related sequences to remove PCR and sequencing errors. To assign V, D and J gene segments, CDR3 sequences were aligned to IMGT reference sequences. For a sequence to be retained, a match of at least six nucleotides to both a V gene segment and a J gene segment was required. Rearrangements were classified as productive when the CDR3 lacked stop codons and remained in frame with V and J, and all other rearrangements were classified as non-productive. Following IMGT convention, CDR3 was defined as the stretch from the second conserved V-encoded cysteine to the conserved J-encoded phenylalanine. The earlier analysis of 500 to 750 of the donors excluded any sequence lacking an unambiguous match to a single V gene segment. An earlier analysis of 587 of the donors classified V segments as functional when productive rearrangements were above 56.7% and as segregating when the standard deviation between donors was above 5%. To diagnose cytomegalovirus status from the catalog of TCR beta chain sequences, a statistical classification framework was built. V and J gene assignment, in a later analysis, came from comparing TCR nucleotide sequences with IMGT/GENE-DB human TR gene sequences. In a later analysis, CDR3 sequences and most-parsimonious VDJ recombination scenarios were assigned using the TCRdist pipeline. In a later analysis, each TCR beta chain was defined by its CDR3 amino acid sequence together with its V-gene family, and reads without a unique V-gene family were excluded. As a way to deal with suspected cross-contamination and a sequencing artifact, a later analysis dropped hundreds of nucleotide sequences that were highly shared and had low generation probability. For each public chain, a later analysis derived a clonal expansion index from normalized ranks of inferred template counts within each repertoire. A later analysis computed generation probabilities with a VDJ recombination model fitted to out-of-frame rearrangements, and checked the results against IGoR. Hypergeometric tests were used in a later analysis to score TCR-TCR, TCR-HLA and TCR-CMV co-occurrence, with a repertoire-size bias correction applied to the TCR pairs. In a later analysis, false discovery rates were estimated by permuting HLA or CMV assignments 20 times. In a later analysis, co-occurring TCRs were grouped using DBSCAN, and TCRdist sequence similarity was added for clustering within HLA-allele-positive subsets. Co-occurrence clustering excluded repertoires with fewer than 30,000 or more than 120,000 public chains, plus five with anomalous nucleotide sharing. TCRdb took this table from immuneACCESS and kept in-frame rearrangements with V and J called. Such tables lack part of the clones; where checked against another copy, unresolved V genes explain under half of the gap, and the rest is unexplained. V and J calls and clone size are those listed in that table; D and trimming were worked out from the DNA. This sample lists 100,000 to 150,000 clones; more than 65% were detected once. Jointly, the top ten make up around 2% of the sample.

Broad study findings and their caveats: The 87-base-pair reads could not distinguish some IMGT-functional V segments, including TRBV6-2 and TRBV6-3, so those segments were excluded. A further reported finding was that TCR beta sequences accurately predicted the HLA-A and HLA-B alleles for most subjects in the first cohort. In a later analysis, most CMV-associated TCR beta chains were found to appear HLA-restricted, with HLA associations seemingly driven largely by CMV exposure. A later analysis found that TCR association rates varied across HLA loci, with DRB1 alleles showing the most associated TCRs and HLA-C alleles the fewest. Compared with the approximately 720-donor mean, donors in an Asian-associated ancestry cluster had fewer N-insertions in productive TCRs, according to a later genetic analysis. Linkage disequilibrium might explain the correlated functional status among segregating V segments, but an unknown experimental factor could not be ruled out. Three of the identified cytomegalovirus-associated TCR beta chains were confirmed in vitro to be specific for cytomegalovirus antigens. In a later analysis, around 17,000 TCR beta sequences were associated with specific HLA alleles at a false discovery rate of 0.05. Strong co-occurrence of HLA alleles, especially DR and DQ, made assigning TCR associations to individual alleles difficult. In a later genetic analysis, a missense DCLRE1C variant was associated with V-gene and J-gene trimming of TCR beta chains, and the association was replicated in an independent cohort. The only immune exposure information available for the cohort was CMV serostatus. In this cohort, only TCR beta chains were sequenced, and detectable features were limited by the absence of alpha or paired-chain data. According to a later analysis, parvovirus B19, influenza, CMV and Epstein-Barr virus appeared linked to several top co-occurrence clusters. The sequencing pipeline was judged likely to have produced a cluster of highly shared sequence variants as a technical artifact. HLA typing was unavailable for some donors at each locus, so association tests used only the typed subset. The classifier was reported to diagnose cytomegalovirus status with high specificity and sensitivity in both the original and validation cohorts. The earlier analysis of around 600 of the donors excluded 15 to 20 rarely observed V segments, including chromosome 9 orphons, because counts were too low. In a later analysis, HLA-associated TCR beta chains were found to be more clonally expanded and to have lower generation probabilities than equally common non-associated chains. Presence/absence analyses assumed roughly uniform sequencing depth across donors, an assumption that may not hold. In an earlier analysis of over 550 of the donors, most TCR beta V segments were observed in productive rearrangements about 87% or about 30% of the time, broadly matching IMGT annotations. It was suggested by the authors that the approach could potentially be generalized to other disease states and immunological phenotypes. The study gave a list of 150 to 200 TCR beta chains associated with cytomegalovirus. Most TCR sequences were observed very rarely across donors, whereas some public TCRs were present in many individuals.

CDR1 is given as LGHNA and CDR2 as YNFKEQ, both from the germline V gene. V is clipped by 5 bases and J by 5 bases, and the sequence between their germline boundaries is 12 bases long. The CDR3, cysteine through phenylalanine, is 13 amino acids long. Only the CDR3 DNA stays, 39 bases, in frame from base 1. For this clone: Its specific antigen is unknown. The input lacks base qualities; no much larger clone sits a single base away.

In total, 600 or so healthy bone marrow donors made up the cohort. At the time of sampling, all cohort members were nominally healthy, though unrecorded immune exposures were likely present. The donor was CMV seronegative and belonged to the group of 352 seronegative cohort members. A peripheral blood sample was collected from each donor, and TCR beta sequencing was performed on peripheral blood mononuclear cells. The Qiagen DNeasy Blood Extraction Kit was used to extract genomic DNA from the blood cell samples. This receptor was identified in a young man in good health and CMV-seronegative. The receptor chain draws on TRBV4-2 and TRBJ1-1, and perhaps TRBD1 as D gene, on 6 matching bases. The specimen was PBMCs. The base sequence is TGTGCCAGCAGCGAGGACAGATCAACTGAAGCTTTCTTT. This translates into CASSEDRSTEAFF.